This T cell receptor (beta chain) was recorded in a study of T cell responses to AZD1222 COVID-19 vaccine. Notes on the study in general: Clonal diversity may have been underestimated in mostly white British donors. Spike-specific TCR breadth rose after two AZD1222 doses, and depth rose as well. The study reported that nearly half of spike-specific TCRs target unmutated variant regions.

Second-dose schedules of about 4 or about 12 weeks were combined. The assay was immunoSEQ multiplex PCR, and TCRdb's table has in-frame clones only and misses some. Seen here are fewer than 150,000 clones, roughly 88% observed once, and the top ten hold about 6%. From germline, CDR1 is SGHTS and CDR2 YDEGEE. The CDR3 has 15 residues. Trimming pared 0 bases from V and 4 bases from J, leaving 10 bases between. About this clone itself: Its matching antigen is unknown.

V and J are TRBV5-8 and TRBJ2-2; D is possibly TRBD2 (6 bases). The sequence came from an adult who received the AZD1222 COVID-19 vaccine. Sample: peripheral blood, taken 28 days after the second AZD1222 dose. Written as DNA, the CDR3 is TGTGCCAGCAGCTTGGAGGATAGCGGCACCGGGGAGCTGTTTTTT. Encoded protein: CASSLEDSGTGELFF.